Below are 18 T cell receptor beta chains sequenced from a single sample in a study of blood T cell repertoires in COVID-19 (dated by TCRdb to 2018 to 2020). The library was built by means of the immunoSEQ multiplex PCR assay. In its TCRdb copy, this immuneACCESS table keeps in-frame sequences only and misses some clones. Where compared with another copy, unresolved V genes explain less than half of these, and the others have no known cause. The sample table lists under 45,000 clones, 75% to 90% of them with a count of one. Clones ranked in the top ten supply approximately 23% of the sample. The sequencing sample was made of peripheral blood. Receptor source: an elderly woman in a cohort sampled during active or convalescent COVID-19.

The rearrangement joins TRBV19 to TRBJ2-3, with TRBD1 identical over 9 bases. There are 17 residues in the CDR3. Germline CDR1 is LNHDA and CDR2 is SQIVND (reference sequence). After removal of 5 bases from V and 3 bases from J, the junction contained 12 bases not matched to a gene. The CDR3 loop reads CASSPGIGTGRTDTQYF. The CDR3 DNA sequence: TGTGCCAGTAGTCCAGGGATCGGGACAGGGAGAACAGATACGCAGTATTTT.

The CDR3 is CASSFMLGTSVYNEQFF. The CDR3 nucleotides read TGTGCCAGCAGCTTTATGCTCGGGACTAGCGTTTACAATGAGCAGTTCTTC. The V gene is TRBV7-9, the J gene TRBJ2-1; 10 nucleotides line up with TRBD2. The CDR3 extends over 17 amino acids. V lost 3 bases, J lost 4 bases, and 9 bases stayed unmatched. CDR1 and CDR2 (germline): SEHNR, FQNEAQ (reference sequence).

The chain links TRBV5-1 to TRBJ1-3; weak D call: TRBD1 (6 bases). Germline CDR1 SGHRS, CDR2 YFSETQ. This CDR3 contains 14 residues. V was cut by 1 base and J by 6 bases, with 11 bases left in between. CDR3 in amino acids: CASSLPGVENTIYF. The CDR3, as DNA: TGCGCCAGCAGCTTGCCAGGGGTTGAAAACACCATATATTTT. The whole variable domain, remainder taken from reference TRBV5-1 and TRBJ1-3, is KAGVTQTPRYLIKTRGQQVTLSCSPISGHRSVSWYQQTPGQGLQFLFEYFSETQRNKGNFPGRFSGRQFSNSRSEMNVSTLELGDSALYLCASSLPGVENTIYFGEGSWLTVV.

CDR3 loop: CASSLVSSGGPGETQYF. The CDR3 DNA is TGTGCCAGCAGTTTAGTTTCGTCGGGAGGGCCCGGGGAGACCCAGTACTTC. The chain uses TRBV27 and TRBJ2-5, with TRBD2 identical over 8 bases. The CDR3 is made up of 17 amino acids. Losses at the gene ends were 2 bases for V and 5 bases for J; bases not matched to a gene: 13. The germline CDR1 and CDR2 sequences are MNHEY and SMNVEV (reference sequence).

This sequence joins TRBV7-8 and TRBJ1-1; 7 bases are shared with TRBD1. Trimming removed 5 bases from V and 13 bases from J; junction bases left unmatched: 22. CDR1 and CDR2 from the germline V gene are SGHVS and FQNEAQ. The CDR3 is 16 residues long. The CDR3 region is CASSPQRTGSPVDNFF. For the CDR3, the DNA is TGTGCCAGCAGCCCTCAAAGGACAGGCAGCCCGGTTGATAATTTCTTT.

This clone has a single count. DNA of the CDR3: TGTGCCAGCAGCTTATGGACAGGCGGCGATGAAAAACTGTTTTTT. This codes for CASSLWTGGDEKLFF. V usage is TRBV7-6 and J usage is TRBJ1-4; 7 nucleotides match TRBD1. The CDR3 runs 15 residues. In germline, CDR1 is SGHVS, CDR2 FNYEAQ. Trimming at V came to 2 bases and at J to 6 bases, leaving 6 bases not matched to a gene.

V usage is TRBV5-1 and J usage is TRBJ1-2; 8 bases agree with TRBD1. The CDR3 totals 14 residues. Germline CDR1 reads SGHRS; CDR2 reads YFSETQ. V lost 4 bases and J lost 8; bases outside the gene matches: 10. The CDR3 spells CASSPGQGSGGYTF. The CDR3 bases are TGCGCCAGCAGCCCCGGACAGGGTTCGGGAGGCTACACCTTC.

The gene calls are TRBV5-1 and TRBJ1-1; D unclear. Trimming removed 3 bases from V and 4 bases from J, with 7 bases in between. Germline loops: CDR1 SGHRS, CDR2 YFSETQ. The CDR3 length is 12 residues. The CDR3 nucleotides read TGCGCCAGCAGCTCTGGGAGCACTGAAGCTTTCTTT. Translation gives CASSSGSTEAFF.

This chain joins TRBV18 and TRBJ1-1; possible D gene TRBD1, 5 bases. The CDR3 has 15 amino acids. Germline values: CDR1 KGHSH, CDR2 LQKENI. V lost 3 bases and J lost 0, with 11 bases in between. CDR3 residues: CASSPRTQMNTEAFF. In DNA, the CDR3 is TGTGCCAGCTCACCTAGGACACAGATGAACACTGAAGCTTTCTTT.

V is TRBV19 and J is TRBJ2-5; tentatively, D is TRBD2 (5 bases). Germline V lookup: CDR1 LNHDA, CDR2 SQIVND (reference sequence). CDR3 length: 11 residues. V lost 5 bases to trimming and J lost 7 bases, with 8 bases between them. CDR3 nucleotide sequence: TGTGCCAGTAGTCGCGAGGGGACCCAGTACTTC. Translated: CASSREGTQYF.

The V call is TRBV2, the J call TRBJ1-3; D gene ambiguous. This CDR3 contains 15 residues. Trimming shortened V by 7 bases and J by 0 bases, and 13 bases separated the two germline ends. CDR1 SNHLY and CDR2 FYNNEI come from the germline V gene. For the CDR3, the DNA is TGTGCCAGCACCATACACCGGGTCTCTGGAAACACCATATATTTT. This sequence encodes CASTIHRVSGNTIYF.

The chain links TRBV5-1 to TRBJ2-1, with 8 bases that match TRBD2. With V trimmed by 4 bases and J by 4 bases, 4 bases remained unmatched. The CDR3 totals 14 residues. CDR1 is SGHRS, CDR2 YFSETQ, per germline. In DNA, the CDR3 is TGCGCCAGCAGCCCGGGGGGGGCATACAATGAGCAGTTCTTC. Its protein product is CASSPGGAYNEQFF.

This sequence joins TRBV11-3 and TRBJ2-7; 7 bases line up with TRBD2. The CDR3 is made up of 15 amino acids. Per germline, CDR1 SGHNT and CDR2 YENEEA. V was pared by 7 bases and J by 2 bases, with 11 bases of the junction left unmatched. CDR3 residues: CASTPGGPGPYEQYF. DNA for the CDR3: TGTGCCAGCACCCCGGGGGGTCCGGGCCCCTACGAGCAGTACTTC.

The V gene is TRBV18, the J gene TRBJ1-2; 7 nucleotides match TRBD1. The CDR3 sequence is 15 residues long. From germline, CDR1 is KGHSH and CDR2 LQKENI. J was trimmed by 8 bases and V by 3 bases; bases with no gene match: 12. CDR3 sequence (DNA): TGTGCCAGCTCACCCTGGGACAGCATGCTAGGAGGCTACACCTTC. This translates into CASSPWDSMLGGYTF. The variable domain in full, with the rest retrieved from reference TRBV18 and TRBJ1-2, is NAGVMQNPRHLVRRRGQEARLRCSPMKGHSHVYWYRQLPEEGLKFMVYLQKENIIDESGMPKERFSAEFPKEGPSILRIQQVVRGDSAAYFCASSPWDSMLGGYTFGSGTRLTVV.

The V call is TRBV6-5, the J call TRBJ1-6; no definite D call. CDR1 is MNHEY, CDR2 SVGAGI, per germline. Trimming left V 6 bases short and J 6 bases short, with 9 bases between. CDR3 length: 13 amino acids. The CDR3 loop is CASRQNINSPLHF. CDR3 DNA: TGTGCCAGCAGGCAGAACATTAATTCACCCCTCCACTTT.

CDR3 region: CASRSSRGQFF. The CDR3 nucleotides read TGTGCCAGCAGGAGCTCGCGGGGGCAGTTCTTC. The chain is built from TRBV27 and TRBJ2-1, with a tentative D call TRBD2 (6 bases). There are 11 residues in the CDR3. Trimming took 6 bases from V and 12 from J, leaving 12 bases between them. Germline assignment: CDR1 MNHEY and CDR2 SMNVEV (reference sequence).

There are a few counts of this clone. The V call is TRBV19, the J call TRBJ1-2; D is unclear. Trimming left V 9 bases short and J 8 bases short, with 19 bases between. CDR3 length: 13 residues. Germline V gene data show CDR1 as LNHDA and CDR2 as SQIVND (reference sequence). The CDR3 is CASGRKGTRGYTF. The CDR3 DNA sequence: TGTGCCAGCGGGAGGAAGGGTACGCGGGGCTACACCTTC.

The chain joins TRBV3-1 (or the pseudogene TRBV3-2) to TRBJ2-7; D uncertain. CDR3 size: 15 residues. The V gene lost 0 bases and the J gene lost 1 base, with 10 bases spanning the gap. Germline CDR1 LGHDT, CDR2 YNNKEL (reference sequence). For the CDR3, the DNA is TGTGCCAGCAGCCAAGACCCAGCGCGATCCTACGAGCAGTACTTC. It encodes CASSQDPARSYEQYF.